The rows below give T cell receptor beta chains drawn from one sample of a study of CD8 T cell repertoires and HIV-1 epitope variants. TCRdb's table, derived via immunoSEQ multiplex PCR, lists solely in-frame clones and lacks some. The sample includes some 100,000 clones, roughly four fifths seen only once; the top ten take roughly 26%. Material for sequencing was uncultured baseline CD8+ T cells from peripheral blood mononuclear cells (PBMCs). Receptors were obtained from a male donor with HIV. CDR3s include the opening cysteine and the closing phenylalanine or tryptophan. D genes are given only for firm matches. Clone size, where shown, is once, few, many, or a class for clones that have expanded.

v_gene: TRBV4-2
abundance: few
d_gene: -
len: 15
j_gene: TRBJ1-2
CDR3nt: TGTGCCAGCAGCCAAGGCCCCGGTTCTAACTATGGCTACACCTTC
CDR3aa: CASSQGPGSNYGYTF

v_gene: TRBV5-1
abundance: -
d_gene: -
len: 14
j_gene: TRBJ2-6
CDR3nt: TGCGCCAGCATGGGCGCATCTGGGGCCAACGTCCTGACTTTC
CDR3aa: CASMGASGANVLTF

v_gene: TRBV2
abundance: -
d_gene: -
len: 12
j_gene: TRBJ2-7
CDR3nt: TGTGCCAGCAGATGGGCGGCCCACGAGCAGTACTTC
CDR3aa: CASRWAAHEQYF

v_gene: TRBV29-1
abundance: -
d_gene: -
len: 9
j_gene: TRBJ2-1
CDR3nt: TGCAGCGTAGAGCATGAGCAGTTCTTC
CDR3aa: CSVEHEQFF

v_gene: TRBV7-9
abundance: -
d_gene: -
len: 15
j_gene: TRBJ1-4
CDR3nt: TGTGCCAGCAGCTTAAATCAAGCAACTAATGAAAAACTGTTTTTT
CDR3aa: CASSLNQATNEKLFF

v_gene: TRBV23-1
abundance: few
d_gene: -
len: 11
j_gene: TRBJ1-5
CDR3nt: TGCGCCAGCATTACCGATCAGCCCCAGCATTTT
CDR3aa: CASITDQPQHF

v_gene: TRBV4-1
abundance: -
d_gene: TRBD2
len: 17
j_gene: TRBJ2-7
CDR3nt: TGCGCCAGCAGCCGCCAGACTAGCGGGGGACCTTCATACGAGCAGTACTTC
CDR3aa: CASSRQTSGGPSYEQYF

v_gene: TRBV30
abundance: -
d_gene: -
len: 12
j_gene: TRBJ1-1
CDR3nt: TGTGCCTGGATAAGGCAGAACACTGAAGCTTTCTTT
CDR3aa: CAWIRQNTEAFF

v_gene: TRBV5-6
abundance: -
d_gene: -
len: 12
j_gene: TRBJ2-7
CDR3nt: TGTGCCAGCAGCGTCGACAGCTACGAGCAGTACTTC
CDR3aa: CASSVDSYEQYF

v_gene: TRBV5-1
abundance: -
d_gene: -
len: 12
j_gene: TRBJ2-4
CDR3nt: TGCGCCAGCAGCTTGGGAGGAAACATTCAGTACTTC
CDR3aa: CASSLGGNIQYF

v_gene: TRBV28
abundance: -
d_gene: -
len: 13
j_gene: TRBJ1-4
CDR3nt: TGTGCCAGCAGTCTCGAAGGGCATGAAAAACTGTTTTTT
CDR3aa: CASSLEGHEKLFF

v_gene: TRBV6-4
abundance: few
d_gene: TRBD1
len: 15
j_gene: TRBJ2-3
CDR3nt: TGTGCCAGCAGTGACGGACAGGGGGACACAGATACGCAGTATTTT
CDR3aa: CASSDGQGDTDTQYF

v_gene: TRBV5-4
abundance: -
d_gene: -
len: 13
j_gene: TRBJ1-1
CDR3nt: TGTGCCAGCTTCCGGCAGGGCGGAACTGAAGCTTTCTTT
CDR3aa: CASFRQGGTEAFF

v_gene: TRBV29-1
abundance: once
d_gene: TRBD2
len: 12
j_gene: TRBJ2-7
CDR3nt: TGCAGCGCGGGACTAGAAAGAAACGAGCAGTACTTC
CDR3aa: CSAGLERNEQYF

v_gene: TRBV5-4
abundance: -
d_gene: TRBD1
len: 13
j_gene: TRBJ1-5
CDR3nt: TGTGCCAGCAGCCCGGGACAGCATCAGCCCCAGCATTTT
CDR3aa: CASSPGQHQPQHF

v_gene: TRBV10-3
abundance: few
d_gene: -
len: 14
j_gene: TRBJ1-5
CDR3nt: TGTGCCATCAGTGAGTCGACAGCGAATCAGCCCCAGCATTTT
CDR3aa: CAISESTANQPQHF

v_gene: TRBV14
abundance: -
d_gene: -
len: 14
j_gene: TRBJ2-3
CDR3nt: TGTGCCAGCAGCAAAAACAGGGGAGGAGATACGCAGTATTTT
CDR3aa: CASSKNRGGDTQYF

v_gene: TRBV30
abundance: -
d_gene: -
len: 12
j_gene: TRBJ2-1
CDR3nt: TGTGCCTGGAGTGCGGCGGGGTTTGAGCAGTTCTTC
CDR3aa: CAWSAAGFEQFF

v_gene: TRBV2
abundance: -
d_gene: -
len: 15
j_gene: TRBJ1-1
CDR3nt: TGTGCCAGCAGTGAAGGGCAGGGAAGGGAGACTGAAGCTTTCTTT
CDR3aa: CASSEGQGRETEAFF

v_gene: TRBV30
abundance: once
d_gene: TRBD1
len: 16
j_gene: TRBJ2-3
CDR3nt: TGTGCCTGGACCCCGAAGGACAGGGGAAACACAGATACGCAGTATTTT
CDR3aa: CAWTPKDRGNTDTQYF

v_gene: TRBV9
abundance: -
d_gene: TRBD2
len: 16
j_gene: TRBJ2-3
CDR3nt: TGTGCCAGCAGCTTTAGCGGGGGGGCCCGGGCAGATACGCAGTATTTT
CDR3aa: CASSFSGGARADTQYF

v_gene: TRBV5-4
abundance: -
d_gene: -
len: 14
j_gene: TRBJ1-5
CDR3nt: TGTGCCAGCAGCTATGGACAGAGCAATCAGCCCCAGCATTTT
CDR3aa: CASSYGQSNQPQHF

v_gene: TRBV15
abundance: few
d_gene: TRBD1
len: 14
j_gene: TRBJ1-6
CDR3nt: TGTGCCACCAGTCCCAGGGGGCGGATTTCACCCCTCCACTTT
CDR3aa: CATSPRGRISPLHF

v_gene: TRBV6-6
abundance: -
d_gene: TRBD1
len: 13
j_gene: TRBJ1-2
CDR3nt: TGTGCCAGCAATCGGGACAGGGCTTATGGCTACACCTTC
CDR3aa: CASNRDRAYGYTF

v_gene: TRBV4-2
abundance: -
d_gene: TRBD2
len: 15
j_gene: TRBJ2-1
CDR3nt: TGTGCCAGCAGCCAAGACGGATTGGGACTAGCGGAGCAGTTCTTC
CDR3aa: CASSQDGLGLAEQFF

v_gene: TRBV2
abundance: -
d_gene: -
len: 16
j_gene: TRBJ2-6
CDR3nt: TGTGCCAGCAGTGAGTCAGCCTTCTCTGGGGCCAACGTCCTGACTTTC
CDR3aa: CASSESAFSGANVLTF

v_gene: TRBV19
abundance: -
d_gene: -
len: 13
j_gene: TRBJ2-5
CDR3nt: TGTGCCAGTAGTAAAAATATCGCGGAGACCCAGTACTTC
CDR3aa: CASSKNIAETQYF

v_gene: TRBV30
abundance: -
d_gene: -
len: 14
j_gene: TRBJ1-5
CDR3nt: TGTGCCTGGAAGGTGGGCAGGGGCCCTCAGCCCCAGCATTTT
CDR3aa: CAWKVGRGPQPQHF

v_gene: TRBV5-1
abundance: -
d_gene: -
len: 15
j_gene: TRBJ2-1
CDR3nt: TGCGCCAGCAGCCCCCCTAGCGACTCCTACAATGAGCAGTTCTTC
CDR3aa: CASSPPSDSYNEQFF

v_gene: TRBV4-3
abundance: -
d_gene: -
len: 15
j_gene: TRBJ1-1
CDR3nt: TGCGCCAGCAGCCACGCCGTCGGGGTCCTCACTGAAGCTTTCTTT
CDR3aa: CASSHAVGVLTEAFF

v_gene: TRBV4-2
abundance: -
d_gene: -
len: 15
j_gene: TRBJ2-7
CDR3nt: TGTGCCAGCAGCCAAGCTCCAGGGGTGGCCTACGAGCAGTACTTC
CDR3aa: CASSQAPGVAYEQYF

v_gene: TRBV27
abundance: many
d_gene: -
len: 14
j_gene: TRBJ1-1
CDR3nt: TGTGCCAGCAGTTTATCCGGTGTCGCCACTGAAGCTTTCTTT
CDR3aa: CASSLSGVATEAFF

v_gene: TRBV7-2
abundance: -
d_gene: -
len: 14
j_gene: TRBJ1-2
CDR3nt: TGTGCCAGCACCTCGACAGCCGTTTCATATGGCTACACCTTC
CDR3aa: CASTSTAVSYGYTF

v_gene: TRBV14
abundance: once
d_gene: TRBD1
len: 13
j_gene: TRBJ1-1
CDR3nt: TGTGCCAGCAGCCTAACAGGGGGCACTGAAGCTTTCTTT
CDR3aa: CASSLTGGTEAFF

v_gene: TRBV21-1
abundance: -
d_gene: -
len: 16
j_gene: TRBJ2-1
CDR3nt: TGTGCCAGCAGCAAAGACCCGACTAGCGGGAATCATGAGCAGTTCTTC
CDR3aa: CASSKDPTSGNHEQFF

v_gene: TRBV4-1
abundance: once
d_gene: TRBD2
len: 19
j_gene: TRBJ2-7
CDR3nt: TGCGCCAGCAGCCAAGATTTGGGACTAGCGGGAGGCCTCTCCTACGAGCAGTACTTC
CDR3aa: CASSQDLGLAGGLSYEQYF

v_gene: TRBV9
abundance: few
d_gene: -
len: 12
j_gene: TRBJ2-1
CDR3nt: TGTGCCAGCAGCGTTGGGAGTAATGAGCAGTTCTTC
CDR3aa: CASSVGSNEQFF

v_gene: TRBV5-6
abundance: -
d_gene: TRBD1
len: 15
j_gene: TRBJ2-1
CDR3nt: TGTGCCAGCAGCCCCGGGACAGGGATAGACAATGAGCAGTTCTTC
CDR3aa: CASSPGTGIDNEQFF

v_gene: TRBV5-8
abundance: -
d_gene: -
len: 16
j_gene: TRBJ2-2
CDR3nt: TGTGCCAGCGGGACCGGGGCGGTTATTAACACCGGGGAGCTGTTTTTT
CDR3aa: CASGTGAVINTGELFF

v_gene: TRBV9
abundance: -
d_gene: -
len: 16
j_gene: TRBJ1-1
CDR3nt: TGTGCCAGCAGCGTCCCCTCAGGGGTAGCTGACACTGAAGCTTTCTTT
CDR3aa: CASSVPSGVADTEAFF

v_gene: TRBV4-1
abundance: -
d_gene: TRBD1
len: 15
j_gene: TRBJ2-3
CDR3nt: TGCGCCAGCAGCCAAGAGGACAGGGTTGCAGATACGCAGTATTTT
CDR3aa: CASSQEDRVADTQYF

v_gene: TRBV5-4
abundance: once
d_gene: -
len: 13
j_gene: TRBJ2-5
CDR3nt: TGTGCCAGCAGCTTGGACAGGCAAGAGACCCAGTACTTC
CDR3aa: CASSLDRQETQYF

v_gene: TRBV5-1
abundance: -
d_gene: -
len: 13
j_gene: TRBJ2-7
CDR3nt: TGCGCCAGCAGCTTGGGCCGCTCCTACGAGCAGTACTTC
CDR3aa: CASSLGRSYEQYF

v_gene: TRBV5-6
abundance: -
d_gene: -
len: 14
j_gene: TRBJ2-1
CDR3nt: TGTGCCAGCAGCTCGGGACTCGCTTACAATGAGCAGTTCTTC
CDR3aa: CASSSGLAYNEQFF

v_gene: TRBV2
abundance: -
d_gene: TRBD1
len: 15
j_gene: TRBJ2-2
CDR3nt: TGTGCCAGCATTCGGGACAGTACGACAACCGGGGAGCTGTTTTTT
CDR3aa: CASIRDSTTTGELFF

v_gene: TRBV7-6
abundance: -
d_gene: TRBD2
len: 16
j_gene: TRBJ2-1
CDR3nt: TGTGCCAGCAGCTTGGGACTAGCGGGGGGGTACAATGAGCAGTTCTTC
CDR3aa: CASSLGLAGGYNEQFF

v_gene: TRBV19
abundance: -
d_gene: TRBD2
len: 17
j_gene: TRBJ2-1
CDR3nt: TGTGCCAGTAGTCAACGAGTAGCGGGAGGGCGGTACAATGAGCAGTTCTTC
CDR3aa: CASSQRVAGGRYNEQFF

v_gene: TRBV9
abundance: few
d_gene: TRBD1
len: 14
j_gene: TRBJ1-1
CDR3nt: TGTGCCAGCACCCCAGGACAGGGGAACACTGAAGCTTTCTTT
CDR3aa: CASTPGQGNTEAFF